The clone carrying this T cell receptor beta chain was seen once. The data are from a study of control samples from healthy donors and cancer patients. The V and J ends lost 5 bases and 7 bases respectively, with 8 bases between them. CDR1 MNHEY and CDR2 SVGAGI come from the germline V gene. CDR3 length: 11 residues. Libraries were prepared by immunoSEQ multiplex PCR; TCRdb keeps only in-frame clonotypes and omits some of them. Of roughly 63,000 clones in the sample, more than 85% were seen once. V usage is TRBV6-5 and J usage is TRBJ1-2; D is ambiguous. The clonotype originates from a man aged 40-50 years with colorectal cancer. The sequenced material came from PBMCs. The CDR3: CASSQSGGYTF. The CDR3 region has the DNA TGTGCCAGCAGTCAGTCAGGTGGCTACACCTTC.